The T cell receptor beta chain described here comes from a study of CD8+ T cells in alopecia areata. Study-wide findings and caveats: Normal skin's resident alphabeta T cells are sequenced alongside lesional scalp T cells. Under tofacitinib, numerous expanded lesional clonotypes remained detectable in scalp and blood.

Stated treatment: oral pan-JAK inhibitor, 5-10 mg twice daily. Reverse transcribed after extraction, RNA yielded cDNA as the sequencing template. TCRdb's table, derived via immunoSEQ multiplex PCR, lists solely in-frame clones and lacks some. The sample holds under 250,000 clones, about 57% seen once. The CDR3 length is 15 residues. Trimming removed 4 bases from V and 9 bases from J; junction bases left unmatched: 9. Germline CDR1 reads SGHRS; CDR2 reads YFSETQ. This clone was seen a few times. What it binds is not known. The sample was CD4+ T cells sorted from blood, taken at week 4, from a patient treated with tofacitinib. This TCR was recovered from a human donor with alopecia areata. The chain recombines TRBV5-1 with TRBJ2-1; TRBD1 aligns across 11 bases. The CDR3 region is CASSGSGQGEFEQFF. CDR3 DNA: TGCGCCAGCAGCGGTTCGGGACAGGGGGAGTTTGAGCAGTTCTTC.